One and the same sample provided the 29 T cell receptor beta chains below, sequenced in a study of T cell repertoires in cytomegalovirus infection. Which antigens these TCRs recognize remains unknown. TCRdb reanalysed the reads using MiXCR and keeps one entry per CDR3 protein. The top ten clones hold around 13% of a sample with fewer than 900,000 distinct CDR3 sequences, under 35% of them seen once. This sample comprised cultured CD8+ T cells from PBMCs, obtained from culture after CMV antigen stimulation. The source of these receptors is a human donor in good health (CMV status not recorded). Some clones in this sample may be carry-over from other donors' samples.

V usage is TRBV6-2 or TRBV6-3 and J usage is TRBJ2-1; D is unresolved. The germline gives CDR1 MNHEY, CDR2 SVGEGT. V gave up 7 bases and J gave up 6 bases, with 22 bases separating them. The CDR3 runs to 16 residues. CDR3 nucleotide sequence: TGTGCCAGCACCCCCTTTCACCCGGCGGCAATCAATGAGCAGTTCTTC. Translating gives CASTPFHPAAINEQFF.

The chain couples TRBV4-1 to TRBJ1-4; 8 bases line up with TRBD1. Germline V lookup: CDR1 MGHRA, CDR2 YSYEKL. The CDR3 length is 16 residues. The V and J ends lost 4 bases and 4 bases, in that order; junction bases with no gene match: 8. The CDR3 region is CASSPLGQVLNEKLFF. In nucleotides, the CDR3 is TGCGCCAGCAGCCCACTGGGACAGGTTCTTAATGAAAAACTGTTTTTT.

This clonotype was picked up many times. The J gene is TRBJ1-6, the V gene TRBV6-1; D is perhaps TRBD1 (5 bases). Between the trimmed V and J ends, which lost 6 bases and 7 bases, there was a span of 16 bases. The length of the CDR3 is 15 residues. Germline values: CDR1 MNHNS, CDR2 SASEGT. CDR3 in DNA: TGTGCCAGCAGGGAGGGACTCTGGGGGAATTCACCCCTCCACTTT. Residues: CASREGLWGNSPLHF.

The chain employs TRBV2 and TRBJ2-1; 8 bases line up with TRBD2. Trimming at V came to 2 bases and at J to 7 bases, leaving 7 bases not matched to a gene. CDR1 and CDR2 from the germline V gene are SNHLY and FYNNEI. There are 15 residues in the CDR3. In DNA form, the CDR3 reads TGTGCCAGCAGTGAATTGGCCCCGGGGGGGAATGAGCAGTTCTTC. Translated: CASSELAPGGNEQFF.

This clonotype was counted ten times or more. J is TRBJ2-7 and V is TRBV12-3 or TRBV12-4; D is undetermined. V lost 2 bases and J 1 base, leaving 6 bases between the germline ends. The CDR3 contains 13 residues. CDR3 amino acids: CASSLKASYEQYF. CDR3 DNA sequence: TGTGCCAGCAGTTTAAAGGCTTCCTACGAGCAGTACTTC.

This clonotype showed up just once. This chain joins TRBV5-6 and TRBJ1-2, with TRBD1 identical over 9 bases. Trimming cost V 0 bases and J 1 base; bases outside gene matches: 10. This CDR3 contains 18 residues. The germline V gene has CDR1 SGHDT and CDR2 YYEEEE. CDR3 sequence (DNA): TGTGCCAGCAGCTTGGCCTGGGACAGGGAGGCGGTTAACTATGGCTACACCTTC. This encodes CASSLAWDREAVNYGYTF.

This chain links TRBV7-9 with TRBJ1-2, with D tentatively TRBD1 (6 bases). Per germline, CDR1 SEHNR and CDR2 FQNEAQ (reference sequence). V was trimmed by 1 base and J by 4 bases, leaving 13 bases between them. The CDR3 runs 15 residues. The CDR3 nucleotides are TGTGCCAGCAGCTTAGAAGGACAGCCCCTCTATGGCTACACCTTC. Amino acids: CASSLEGQPLYGYTF.

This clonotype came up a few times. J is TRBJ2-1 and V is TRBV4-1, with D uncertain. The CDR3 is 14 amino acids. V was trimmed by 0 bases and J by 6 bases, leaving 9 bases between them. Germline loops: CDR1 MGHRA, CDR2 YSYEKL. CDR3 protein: CASSQDLVTNEQFF. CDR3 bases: TGCGCCAGCAGCCAAGACCTCGTAACCAATGAGCAGTTCTTC.

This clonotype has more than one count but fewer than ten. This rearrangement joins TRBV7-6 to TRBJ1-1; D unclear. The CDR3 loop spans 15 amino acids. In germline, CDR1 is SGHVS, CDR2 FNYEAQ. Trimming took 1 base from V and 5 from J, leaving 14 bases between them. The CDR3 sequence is CASSLGRTSETEAFF. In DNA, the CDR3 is TGTGCCAGCAGCTTAGGGAGGACGTCGGAAACTGAAGCTTTCTTT.

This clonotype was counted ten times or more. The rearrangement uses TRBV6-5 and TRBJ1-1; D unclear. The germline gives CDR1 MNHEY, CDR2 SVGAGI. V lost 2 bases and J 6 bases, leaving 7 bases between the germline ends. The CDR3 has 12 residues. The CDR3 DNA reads TGTGCCAGCAGTTACACGGGGTCTGAAGCTTTCTTT. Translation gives CASSYTGSEAFF.

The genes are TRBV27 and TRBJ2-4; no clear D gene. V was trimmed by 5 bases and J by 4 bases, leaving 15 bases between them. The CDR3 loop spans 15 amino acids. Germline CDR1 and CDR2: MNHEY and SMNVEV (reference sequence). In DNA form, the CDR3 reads TGTGCCAGCAGTCTAACCAGGACCACAAAAAACATTCAGTACTTC. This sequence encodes CASSLTRTTKNIQYF.

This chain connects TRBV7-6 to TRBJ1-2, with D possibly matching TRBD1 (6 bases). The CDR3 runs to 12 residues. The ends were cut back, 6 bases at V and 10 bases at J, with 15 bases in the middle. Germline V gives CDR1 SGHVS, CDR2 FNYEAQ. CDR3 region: CASRPTGSHYTF. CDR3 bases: TGTGCCAGCAGACCAACAGGGTCTCACTACACCTTC.

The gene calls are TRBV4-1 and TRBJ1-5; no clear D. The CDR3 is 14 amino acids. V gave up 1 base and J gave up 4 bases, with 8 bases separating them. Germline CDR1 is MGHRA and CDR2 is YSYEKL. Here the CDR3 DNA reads TGCGCCAGCAGCCAAGTGGACGGTAATCAGCCCCAGCATTTT. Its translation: CASSQVDGNQPQHF.

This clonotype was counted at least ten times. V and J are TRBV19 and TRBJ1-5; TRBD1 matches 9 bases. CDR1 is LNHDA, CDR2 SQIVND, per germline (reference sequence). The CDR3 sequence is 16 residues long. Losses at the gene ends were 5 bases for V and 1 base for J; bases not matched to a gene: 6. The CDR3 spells CASSDTGGRSNQPQHF. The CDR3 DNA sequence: TGTGCCAGTAGTGATACAGGGGGCCGGAGCAATCAGCCCCAGCATTTT. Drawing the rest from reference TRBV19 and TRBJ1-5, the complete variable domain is DGGITQSPKYLFRKEGQNVTLSCEQNLNHDAMYWYRQDPGQGLRLIYYSQIVNDFQKGDIAEGYSVSREKKESFPLTVTSAQKNPTAFYLCASSDTGGRSNQPQHFGDGTRLSIL.

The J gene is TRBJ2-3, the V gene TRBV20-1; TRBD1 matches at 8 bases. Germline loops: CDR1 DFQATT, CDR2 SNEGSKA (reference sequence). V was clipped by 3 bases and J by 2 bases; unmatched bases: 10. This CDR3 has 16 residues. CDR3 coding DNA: TGCAGTGCTAGGGATTTGACAGGGGTATTCACAGATACGCAGTATTTT. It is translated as CSARDLTGVFTDTQYF.

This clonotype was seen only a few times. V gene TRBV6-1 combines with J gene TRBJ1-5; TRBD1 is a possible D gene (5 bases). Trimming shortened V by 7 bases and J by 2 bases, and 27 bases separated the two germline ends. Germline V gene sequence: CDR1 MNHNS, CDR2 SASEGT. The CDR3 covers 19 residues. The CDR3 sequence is CASTPSRRRQPKGNQPQHF. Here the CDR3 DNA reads TGTGCCAGCACCCCATCCCGAAGGAGACAGCCGAAGGGCAATCAGCCCCAGCATTTT.

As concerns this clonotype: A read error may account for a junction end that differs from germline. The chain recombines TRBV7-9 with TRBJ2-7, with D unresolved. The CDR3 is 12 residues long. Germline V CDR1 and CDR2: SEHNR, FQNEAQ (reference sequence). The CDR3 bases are TGTGTCAGCAGCCCAAGCTCCTACGAGCAGTACTTC. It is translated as CVSSPSSYEQYF.

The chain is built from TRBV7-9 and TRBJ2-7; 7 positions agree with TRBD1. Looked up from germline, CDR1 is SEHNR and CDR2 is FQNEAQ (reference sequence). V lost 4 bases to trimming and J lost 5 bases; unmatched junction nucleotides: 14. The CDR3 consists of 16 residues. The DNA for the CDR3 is TGTGCCAGCAGCTCTCCTGACAGGGCAGCCTTTGACGAGCAGTACTTC. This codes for CASSSPDRAAFDEQYF.

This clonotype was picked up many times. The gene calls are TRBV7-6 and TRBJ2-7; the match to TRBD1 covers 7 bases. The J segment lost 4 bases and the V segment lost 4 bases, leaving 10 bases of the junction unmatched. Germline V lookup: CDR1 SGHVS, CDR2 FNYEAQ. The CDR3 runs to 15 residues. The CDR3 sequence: CASSSVRGRIYEQYF. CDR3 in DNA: TGTGCCAGCAGCTCCGTGAGGGGGCGAATTTACGAGCAGTACTTC. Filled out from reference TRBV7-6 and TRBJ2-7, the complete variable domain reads GAGVSQSPRYKVTKRGQDVALRCDPISGHVSLYWYRQALGQGPEFLTYFNYEAQQDKSGLPNDRFSAERPEGSISTLTIQRTEQRDSAMYRCASSSVRGRIYEQYFGPGTRLTVT.

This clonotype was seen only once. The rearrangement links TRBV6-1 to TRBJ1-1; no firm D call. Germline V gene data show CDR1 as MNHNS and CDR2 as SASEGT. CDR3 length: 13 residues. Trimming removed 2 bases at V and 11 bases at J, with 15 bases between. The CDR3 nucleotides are TGTGCCAGCAGTGAAAACAGCAGCCCTGGGGCTTTCTTT. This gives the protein CASSENSSPGAFF.

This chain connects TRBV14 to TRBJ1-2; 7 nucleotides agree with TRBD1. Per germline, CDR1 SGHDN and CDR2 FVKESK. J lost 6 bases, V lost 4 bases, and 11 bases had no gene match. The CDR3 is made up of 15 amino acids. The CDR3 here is CASSPNLHRGHGYTF. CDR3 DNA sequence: TGTGCCAGCAGCCCTAATCTCCACAGGGGACATGGCTACACCTTC.

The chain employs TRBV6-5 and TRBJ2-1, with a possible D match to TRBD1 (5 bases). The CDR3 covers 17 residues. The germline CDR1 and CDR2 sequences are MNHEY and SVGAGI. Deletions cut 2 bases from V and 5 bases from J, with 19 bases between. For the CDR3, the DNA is TGTGCCAGCAGTTACGGTTCGACAGCGCTGCCGAACAATGAGCAGTTCTTC. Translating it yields CASSYGSTALPNNEQFF.

The CDR3 region is CASSFVTGGRYGYTF. The DNA for the CDR3 is TGTGCCAGCAGTTTCGTGACAGGGGGCCGCTATGGCTACACCTTC. The chain joins TRBV6-2 or TRBV6-3 to TRBJ1-2; 10 bases agree with TRBD1. V dropped 4 bases and J dropped 4; count of bases not matched to a gene: 6. The germline CDR1 and CDR2 sequences are MNHEY and SVGEGT. This CDR3 spans 15 amino acids.

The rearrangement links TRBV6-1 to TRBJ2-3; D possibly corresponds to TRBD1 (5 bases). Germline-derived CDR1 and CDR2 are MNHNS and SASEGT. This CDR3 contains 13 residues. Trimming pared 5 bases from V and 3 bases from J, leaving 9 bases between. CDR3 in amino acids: CASSRGQTDTQYF. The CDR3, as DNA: TGTGCCAGCAGTCGCGGACAAACAGATACGCAGTATTTT.

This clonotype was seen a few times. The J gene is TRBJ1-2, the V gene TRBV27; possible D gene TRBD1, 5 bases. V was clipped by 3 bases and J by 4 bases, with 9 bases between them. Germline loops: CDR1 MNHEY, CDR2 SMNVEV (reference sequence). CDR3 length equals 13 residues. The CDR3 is CASSFGAFYGYTF. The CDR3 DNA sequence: TGTGCCAGCAGTTTCGGGGCATTCTATGGCTACACCTTC.

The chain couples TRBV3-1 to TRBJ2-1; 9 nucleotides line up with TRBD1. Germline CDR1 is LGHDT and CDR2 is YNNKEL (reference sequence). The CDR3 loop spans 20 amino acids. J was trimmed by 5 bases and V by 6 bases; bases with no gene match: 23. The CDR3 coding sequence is TGTGCCAGCAGTACATCCCACGGTAGGGGGGGGACAGGGATTAACAATGAGCAGTTCTTC. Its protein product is CASSTSHGRGGTGINNEQFF.

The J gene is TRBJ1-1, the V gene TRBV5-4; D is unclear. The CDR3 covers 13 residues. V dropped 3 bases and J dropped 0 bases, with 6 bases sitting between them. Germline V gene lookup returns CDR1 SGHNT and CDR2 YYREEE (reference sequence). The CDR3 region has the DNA TGTGCCAGCAGCTATCACATGAACACTGAAGCTTTCTTT. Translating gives CASSYHMNTEAFF. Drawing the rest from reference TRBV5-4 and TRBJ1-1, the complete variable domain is ETGVTQSPTHLIKTRGQQVTLRCSSQSGHNTVSWYQQALGQGPQFIFQYYREEENGRGNFPPRFSGLQFPNYSSELNVNALELDDSALYLCASSYHMNTEAFFGQGTRLTVV.

The chain's CDR3 is CASSLWGGLNTGELFF. CDR3 DNA sequence: TGTGCCAGCAGTTTATGGGGGGGACTGAACACCGGGGAGCTGTTTTTT. This chain connects TRBV27 to TRBJ2-2; TRBD2 matches at 7 bases. The length of the CDR3 is 16 residues. The trim removed 1 base at V and 1 base at J, leaving 3 bases unmatched. Germline values: CDR1 MNHEY, CDR2 SMNVEV (reference sequence).

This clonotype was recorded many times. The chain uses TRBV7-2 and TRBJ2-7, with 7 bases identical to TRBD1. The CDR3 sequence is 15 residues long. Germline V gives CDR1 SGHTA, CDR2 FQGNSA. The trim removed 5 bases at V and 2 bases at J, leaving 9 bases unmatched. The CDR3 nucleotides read TGTGCCAGCAGCCCCCGGGACAGTTTTCCCTACGAGCAGTACGTC. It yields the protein CASSPRDSFPYEQYV.